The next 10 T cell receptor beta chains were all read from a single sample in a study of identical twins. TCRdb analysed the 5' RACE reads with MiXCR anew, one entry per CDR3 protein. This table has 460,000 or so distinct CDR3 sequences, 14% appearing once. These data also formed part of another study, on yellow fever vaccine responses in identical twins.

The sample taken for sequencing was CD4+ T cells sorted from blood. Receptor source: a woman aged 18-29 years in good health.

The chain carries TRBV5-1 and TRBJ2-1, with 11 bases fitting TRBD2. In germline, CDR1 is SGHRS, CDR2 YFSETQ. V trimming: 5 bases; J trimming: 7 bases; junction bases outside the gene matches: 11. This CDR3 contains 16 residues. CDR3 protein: CASRGSGLAVYNEQFF. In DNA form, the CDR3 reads TGCGCCAGCAGGGGGTCGGGACTAGCGGTTTATAATGAGCAGTTCTTC.

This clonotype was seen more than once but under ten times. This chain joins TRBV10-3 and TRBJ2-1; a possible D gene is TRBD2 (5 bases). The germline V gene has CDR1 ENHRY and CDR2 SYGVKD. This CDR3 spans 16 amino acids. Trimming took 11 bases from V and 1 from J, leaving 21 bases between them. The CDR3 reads CAAPSSFRGSYNEQFF. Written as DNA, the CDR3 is TGTGCCGCCCCCTCCTCCTTCCGGGGTTCCTACAATGAGCAGTTCTTC.

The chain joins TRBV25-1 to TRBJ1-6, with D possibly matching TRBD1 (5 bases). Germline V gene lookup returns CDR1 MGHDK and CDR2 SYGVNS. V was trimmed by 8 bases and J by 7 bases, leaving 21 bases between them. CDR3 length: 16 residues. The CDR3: CASPKRRGRINSPLHF. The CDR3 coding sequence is TGTGCCAGCCCCAAGCGACGGGGACGGATAAATTCACCCCTCCACTTT.

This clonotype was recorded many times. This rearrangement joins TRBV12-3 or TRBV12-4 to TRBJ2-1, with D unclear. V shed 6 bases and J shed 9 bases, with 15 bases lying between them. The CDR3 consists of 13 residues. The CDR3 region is CASSPPQAIEQFF. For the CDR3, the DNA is TGTGCCAGCAGCCCCCCGCAGGCTATTGAGCAGTTCTTC.

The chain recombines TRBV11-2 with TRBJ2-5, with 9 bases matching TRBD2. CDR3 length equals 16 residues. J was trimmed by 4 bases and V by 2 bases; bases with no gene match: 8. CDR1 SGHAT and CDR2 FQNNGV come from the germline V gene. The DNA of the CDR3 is TGTGCCAGCAGCTTACTTAGCGGGAGTGGAGGAGAGACCCAGTACTTC. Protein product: CASSLLSGSGGETQYF.

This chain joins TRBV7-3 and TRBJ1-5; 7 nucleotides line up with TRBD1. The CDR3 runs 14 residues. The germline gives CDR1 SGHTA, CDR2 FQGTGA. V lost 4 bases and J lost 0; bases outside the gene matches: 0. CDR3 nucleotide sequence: TGTGCCAGCAGCTGGACAGGTAGCAATCAGCCCCAGCATTTT. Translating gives CASSWTGSNQPQHF.

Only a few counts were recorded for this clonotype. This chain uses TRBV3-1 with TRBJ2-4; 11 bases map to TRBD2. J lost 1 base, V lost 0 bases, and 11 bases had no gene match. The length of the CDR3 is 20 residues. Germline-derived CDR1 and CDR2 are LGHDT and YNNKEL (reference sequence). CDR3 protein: CASSQDPGSGGAGAKNIQYF. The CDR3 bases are TGTGCCAGCAGCCAAGACCCAGGTAGCGGGGGGGCCGGGGCCAAAAACATTCAGTACTTC.

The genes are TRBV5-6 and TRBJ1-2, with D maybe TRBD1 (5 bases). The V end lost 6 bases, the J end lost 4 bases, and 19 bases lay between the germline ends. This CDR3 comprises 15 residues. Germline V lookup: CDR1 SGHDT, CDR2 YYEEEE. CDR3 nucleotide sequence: TGTGCCAGCAACCCTCAGGGACGGAATCTCTATGGCTACACCTTC. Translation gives CASNPQGRNLYGYTF.

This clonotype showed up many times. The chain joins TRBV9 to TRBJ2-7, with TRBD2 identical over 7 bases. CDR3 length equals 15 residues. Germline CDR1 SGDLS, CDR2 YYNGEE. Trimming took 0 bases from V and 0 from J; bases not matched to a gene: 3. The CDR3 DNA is TGTGCCAGCAGCGTAGACAGCGGGGCCTCCTACGAGCAGTACTTC. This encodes CASSVDSGASYEQYF.

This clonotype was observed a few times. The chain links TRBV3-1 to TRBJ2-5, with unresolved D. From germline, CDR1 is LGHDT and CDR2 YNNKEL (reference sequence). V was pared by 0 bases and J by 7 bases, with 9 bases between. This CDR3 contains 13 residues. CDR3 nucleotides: TGTGCCAGCAGCCAAGATCGTGAGGCGACCCAGTACTTC. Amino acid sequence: CASSQDREATQYF.